Each of the 15 T cell receptor beta chains below was sequenced from the same sample in a study of cytomegalovirus exposure and HLA in healthy donors. Both 60 Vbeta primers and 13 Jbeta primers went into the PCR. Clones were sequenced by immunoSEQ multiplex PCR, and TCRdb holds only the in-frame ones, with some missing. The table records about 140,000 clones, about 77% of them present only once. The sequencing sample was made of PBMCs. Every receptor here comes from a female donor in good health and CMV-seronegative.

The J gene is TRBJ2-7, the V gene TRBV28; D is undetermined. This CDR3 spans 11 amino acids. Deletions cut 7 bases from V and 0 bases from J, with 4 bases between. Germline CDR1 is MDHEN and CDR2 is SYDVKM. In nucleotides, the CDR3 is TGTGCCAGCATTAGCTCCTACGAGCAGTACTTC. Protein sequence: CASISSYEQYF.

The chain links TRBV6-1 to TRBJ1-5; 8 bases line up with TRBD1. Per the germline V gene, CDR1 is MNHNS and CDR2 is SASEGT. CDR3 size: 16 residues. J gave up 7 bases and V 1 base, and 9 bases lay outside the gene matches. The CDR3: CASSEGQGLTGQPQHF. DNA of the CDR3: TGTGCCAGCAGTGAAGGACAGGGGCTCACAGGACAGCCCCAGCATTTT.

This chain links TRBV28 with TRBJ1-2, with D unclear. The ends were cut back, 1 base at V and 4 bases at J, with 7 bases in the middle. CDR1 and CDR2 (germline): MDHEN, SYDVKM. The CDR3 has 13 amino acids. The CDR3 bases are TGTGCCAGCAGTTTATTTGGCAGCTATGGCTACACCTTC. It encodes CASSLFGSYGYTF.

This chain links TRBV5-1 with TRBJ1-1, with D maybe TRBD1 (5 bases). The V gene's germline CDR1 is SGHRS and CDR2 YFSETQ. The ends were cut back, 5 bases at V and 3 bases at J, with 17 bases in the middle. CDR3 length: 15 amino acids. DNA of the CDR3: TGCGCCAGCAGAACAATTCAGGGTTCGCACACTGAAGCTTTCTTT. This codes for CASRTIQGSHTEAFF.

The V call is TRBV7-3, the J call TRBJ2-1; 7 bases agree with TRBD2. Germline CDR1 SGHTA, CDR2 FQGTGA. The CDR3 consists of 13 residues. With V trimmed by 4 bases and J by 4 bases, 1 base remained unmatched. CDR3 nucleotides: TGTGCCAGCAGCTCGGGACTATACAATGAGCAGTTCTTC. As protein: CASSSGLYNEQFF.

The chain has TRBV7-8 and TRBJ1-2; D gene uncertain. The ends were cut back, 8 bases at V and 3 bases at J, with 13 bases in the middle. This CDR3 comprises 13 residues. The germline V gene has CDR1 SGHVS and CDR2 FQNEAQ. The CDR3 DNA reads as TGTGCCAGCTCCCCGAGCGGCCACTATGGCTACACCTTC. Residues: CASSPSGHYGYTF.

V gene TRBV18 combines with J gene TRBJ1-1, with D hard to call. This CDR3 is built from 11 residues. Trimming shortened V by 2 bases and J by 10 bases, and 8 bases separated the two germline ends. CDR1 KGHSH and CDR2 LQKENI come from the germline V gene. The CDR3 sequence is CASSPARTAFF. The CDR3 region has the DNA TGTGCCAGCTCACCAGCCAGAACAGCTTTCTTT.

This chain uses TRBV19 with TRBJ2-1, with D tentatively TRBD1 (5 bases). The CDR3 is 14 amino acids. The V gene lost 7 bases and the J gene lost 9 bases, with 19 bases spanning the gap. The V gene's germline CDR1 is LNHDA and CDR2 SQIVND (reference sequence). This CDR3 is CASIKQGSLPEQFF. DNA for the CDR3: TGTGCCAGTATCAAGCAGGGTTCGTTACCTGAGCAGTTCTTC.

The gene calls are TRBV21-1 and TRBJ1-6. TRBV21-1 is classified as a pseudogene. The CDR3 runs 14 residues. The CDR3: CASRRGGRNSPLHF. CDR3 in DNA: TGTGCCAGCAGAAGGGGGGGGAGGAATTCACCCCTCCACTTT.

The chain employs TRBV19 and TRBJ1-1; D is undetermined. CDR1 and CDR2 from the germline V gene are LNHDA and SQIVND (reference sequence). The CDR3 contains 12 residues. V lost 7 bases to trimming and J lost 7 bases, with 13 bases between them. The CDR3 nucleotides are TGTGCCAGTACATGGGGAGGGAGTGAAGCTTTCTTT. Translation gives CASTWGGSEAFF.

This chain uses TRBV21-1 with TRBJ2-7; TRBD1 reflects the table's D call only, with no check against the DNA. TRBV21-1 is listed as a pseudogene. The length of the CDR3 is 16 residues. The CDR3, as DNA: TGTGCCAGCAGCAAAGTCCGAACCACAGGGGCCTACGAGCAGTACTTC. Its protein product is CASSKVRTTGAYEQYF.

The rearrangement uses TRBV9 and TRBJ2-1; 10 nucleotides align to TRBD2. The length of the CDR3 is 13 residues. Trimming took 5 bases from V and 9 from J; bases not matched to a gene: 5. Germline CDR1 and CDR2: SGDLS and YYNGEE. This CDR3 reads CASSGTSDFEQFF. In DNA, the CDR3 is TGTGCCAGCAGTGGGACTAGCGATTTTGAGCAGTTCTTC.

The gene calls are TRBV5-4 and TRBJ2-1; 10 bases align to TRBD2. The CDR3 contains 15 residues. CDR1 SGHNT and CDR2 YYREEE come from the germline V gene (reference sequence). V lost 2 bases, J lost 3 bases, and 2 bases stayed unmatched. The CDR3 region is CASSLAGGNYNEQFF. DNA of the CDR3: TGTGCCAGCAGCTTAGCGGGGGGGAACTACAATGAGCAGTTCTTC.

This clone was seen only a few times. The rearrangement uses TRBV7-6 and TRBJ2-2, with 11 positions matching TRBD1. This CDR3 spans 15 amino acids. Unmatched junction bases numbered 4, after V lost 5 bases and J lost 5 bases. Germline loops: CDR1 SGHVS, CDR2 FNYEAQ. In DNA form, the CDR3 reads TGTGCCAGCAGCCCCGGACAGGGGGCAACCGGGGAGCTGTTTTTT. This gives the protein CASSPGQGATGELFF.

The V and J genes are TRBV15 and TRBJ1-5; 10 nucleotides match TRBD1. J lost 6 bases, V lost 4 bases, and 6 bases had no gene match. Germline V gives CDR1 LNHNV, CDR2 YYDKDF (reference sequence). CDR3 size: 15 residues. The CDR3 loop is CATSKGQGVSQPQHF. The CDR3 DNA is TGTGCCACCAGCAAAGGACAGGGGGTTAGTCAGCCCCAGCATTTT.